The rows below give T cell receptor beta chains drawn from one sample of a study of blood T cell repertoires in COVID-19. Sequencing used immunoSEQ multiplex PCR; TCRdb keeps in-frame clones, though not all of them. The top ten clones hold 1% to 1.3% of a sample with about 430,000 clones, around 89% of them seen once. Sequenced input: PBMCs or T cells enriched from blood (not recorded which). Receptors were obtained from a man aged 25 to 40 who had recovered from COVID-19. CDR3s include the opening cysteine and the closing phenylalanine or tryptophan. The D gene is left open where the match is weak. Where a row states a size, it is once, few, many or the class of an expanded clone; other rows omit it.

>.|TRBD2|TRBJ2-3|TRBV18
TGTGCCAGCTCACCCGGGACTAGCGGGAGTCGGGATACGCAGTATTTT
CASSPGTSGSRDTQYF
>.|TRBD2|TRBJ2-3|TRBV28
TGTGCCAGCAGGTCGAGCGGGAGGGCCTCAGATACGCAGTATTTT
CASRSSGRASDTQYF
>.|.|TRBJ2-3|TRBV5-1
TGCGCCAGCAGCCCGGGGGACAGAAACACAGATACGCAGTATTTT
CASSPGDRNTDTQYF
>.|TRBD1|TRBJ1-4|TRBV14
TGTGCCAGCAGCCTCAGGGGGTGGAATGAAAAACTGTTTTTT
CASSLRGWNEKLFF
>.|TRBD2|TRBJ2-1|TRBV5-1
TGCGCCAGCAGCCGCGAGTTAGCGGGAGGACCAAACAATGAGCAGTTCTTC
CASSRELAGGPNNEQFF
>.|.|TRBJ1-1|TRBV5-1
TGCGCCAGCAGCATAAACAGGAACACTGAAGCTTTCTTT
CASSINRNTEAFF
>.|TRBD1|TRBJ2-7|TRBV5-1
TGCGCCAGCAGCTACGGGACAGGGGATTTGTACGAGCAGTACTTC
CASSYGTGDLYEQYF
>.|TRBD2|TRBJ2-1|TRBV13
TGTGCCAGCAGCTTTGAGGCTAGCGGGAGGGAATACAATGAGCAGTTCTTC
CASSFEASGREYNEQFF
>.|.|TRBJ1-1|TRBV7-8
TGTGCCAGCAAAACTTACAGGGACACTGAAGCTTTCTTT
CASKTYRDTEAFF
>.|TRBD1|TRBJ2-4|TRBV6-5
TGTGCCAGCAGCCCGGGACAGGGGGGGAACATTCAGTACTTC
CASSPGQGGNIQYF
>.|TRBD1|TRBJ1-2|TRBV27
TGTGCCAGCAGTTCCCCCGGGACAGGGGCGGGGGGCTACACCTTC
CASSSPGTGAGGYTF
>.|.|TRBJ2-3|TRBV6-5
TGTGCCAGCAGTTACGTCAGGAAAACTAGCACAGATACGCAGTATTTT
CASSYVRKTSTDTQYF
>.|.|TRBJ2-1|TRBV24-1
TGTGCCACCAGAGATACCCAGAATCCCTACAATGAGCAGTTCTTC
CATRDTQNPYNEQFF
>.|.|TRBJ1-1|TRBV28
TGTGCCAGCAGTTTGTGGGGGCTGGAAGCTTTCTTT
CASSLWGLEAFF
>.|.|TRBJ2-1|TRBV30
TGTGCCTGGAGTGTACCTGCGGCTCCCTACAATGAGCAGTTCTTC
CAWSVPAAPYNEQFF
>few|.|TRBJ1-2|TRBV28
TGTGCCAGCAGTTTGGGGGGGAAGAGCCTCTATGGCTACACCTTC
CASSLGGKSLYGYTF
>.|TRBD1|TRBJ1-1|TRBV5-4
TGTGCCAGCAGCAAAGGACAGGCTCTCACTGAAGCTTTCTTT
CASSKGQALTEAFF
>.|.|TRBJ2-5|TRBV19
TGTGCCAGTAGTATAGGGCCAGAAGAGACCCAGTACTTC
CASSIGPEETQYF
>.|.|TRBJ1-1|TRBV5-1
TGCGCCAGCAGCTTCCAAGGGGAGGGTTGGACTGAAGCTTTCTTT
CASSFQGEGWTEAFF
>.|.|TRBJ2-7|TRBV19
TGTGCCAGTAGTCCTCCAGCTAGCTACTCCTACGAGCAGTACTTC
CASSPPASYSYEQYF
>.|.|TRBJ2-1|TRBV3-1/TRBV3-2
TGTGCCAGCAGCCAAGTTCAGGGTATGTCCTACAATGAGCAGTTCTTC
CASSQVQGMSYNEQFF
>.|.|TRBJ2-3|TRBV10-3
TGTGCCATCAAGAAAACCGGTAGTGTCCCAGATACGCAGTATTTT
CAIKKTGSVPDTQYF
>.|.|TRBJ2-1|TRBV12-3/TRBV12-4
TGTGCCAGCAGCATGGGGGGGGCCGGAGAGCAGTTCTTC
CASSMGGAGEQFF
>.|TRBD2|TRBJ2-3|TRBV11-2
TGTGCCAGCAGTCGGACTAGCGGGCTCTCTAGCACAGATACGCAGTATTTT
CASSRTSGLSSTDTQYF
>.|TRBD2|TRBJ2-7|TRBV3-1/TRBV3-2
TGTGCCAGCAGCCCACTTTCCGGGACTAGCGGCGAGCAGTACTTC
CASSPLSGTSGEQYF
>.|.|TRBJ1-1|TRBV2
TGTGCCAGCAGGAGGGATTTTAACACTGAAGCTTTCTTT
CASRRDFNTEAFF
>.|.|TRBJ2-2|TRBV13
TGTGCCAGCAGCGGCAGGGTAGGGGAGCTGTTTTTT
CASSGRVGELFF
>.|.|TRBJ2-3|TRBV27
TGTGCCAGCAGTCCCAGGGACTCCCCCTGGGGCACAGATACGCAGTATTTT
CASSPRDSPWGTDTQYF
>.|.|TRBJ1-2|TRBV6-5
TGTGCCAGCAGTTATGACAGGTTATATGGCTACACCTTC
CASSYDRLYGYTF
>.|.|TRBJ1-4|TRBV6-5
TGTGCCAGCAGACCATCTGTGGGAGGAAAACTGTTTTTT
CASRPSVGGKLFF
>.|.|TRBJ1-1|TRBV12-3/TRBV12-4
TGTGCCAGCAGTCCCTCGGGGACTGAAGCTTTCTTT
CASSPSGTEAFF
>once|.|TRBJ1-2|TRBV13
TGTGCCAGCAGCTTAGGCCTAGGGGGTGGCTACACCTTC
CASSLGLGGGYTF
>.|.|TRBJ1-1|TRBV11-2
TGTGCCAGCAGCTTAGATTTGGCAGGGGAAGCTTTCTTT
CASSLDLAGEAFF
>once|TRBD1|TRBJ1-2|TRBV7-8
TGTGCCAGCAGGATGACAGGGGAAAGTGGCTACACCTTC
CASRMTGESGYTF
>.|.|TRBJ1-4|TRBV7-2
TGTGCCAGCAGCCTGACAGTCAATTCGAATGAAAAACTGTTTTTT
CASSLTVNSNEKLFF
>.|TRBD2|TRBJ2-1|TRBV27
TGTGCCAGCAGTCCAACCCCTCCGGGAGGGCCGTACAATGAGCAGTTCTTC
CASSPTPPGGPYNEQFF
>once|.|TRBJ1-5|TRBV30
TGTGCCTGGAGTGCGTTCGGTTTGGGACTCGGGGAGAGCAATCAGCCCCAGCATTTT
CAWSAFGLGLGESNQPQHF
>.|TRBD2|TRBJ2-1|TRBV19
TGTGCCAGTAGTATAGCCAGCGGGAGCTCCTACAATGAGCAGTTCTTC
CASSIASGSSYNEQFF
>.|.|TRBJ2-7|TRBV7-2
TGTGCCAGCAGCCTCGAGTCTAGCAGTTACGAGCAGTACTTC
CASSLESSSYEQYF
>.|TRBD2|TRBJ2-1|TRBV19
TGTGCCAGTAGCGAAAGCCGCGGGAGCTCGTACAATGAGCAGTTCTTC
CASSESRGSSYNEQFF
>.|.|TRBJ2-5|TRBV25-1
TGTGCCAGCAGTCTCGGGACTCGAGGGTCGTCGGAGACCCAGTACTTC
CASSLGTRGSSETQYF
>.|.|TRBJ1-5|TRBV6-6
TGTGCCAGCAGGGGAGAAATTAGCAATCAGCCCCAGCATTTT
CASRGEISNQPQHF
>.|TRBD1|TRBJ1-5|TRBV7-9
TGTGCCAGCAGCTCTTGGGACAGAAAGCCGCCCCAGCATTTT
CASSSWDRKPPQHF
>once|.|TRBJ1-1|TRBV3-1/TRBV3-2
TGTGCCAGCAGCCCCCCGGGGGTGACTGAAGCTTTCTTT
CASSPPGVTEAFF
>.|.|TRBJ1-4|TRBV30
TGTGCCTGGAAGGGGGGAGGGGGAGAAAAACTGTTTTTT
CAWKGGGGEKLFF
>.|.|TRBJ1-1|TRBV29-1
TGCAGCGTTGAGGGCAACATGAACACTGAAGCTTTCTTT
CSVEGNMNTEAFF
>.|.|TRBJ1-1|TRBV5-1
TGCGCCGGGGAAAGGGGGAGGGACACTGAAGCTTTCTTT
CAGERGRDTEAFF
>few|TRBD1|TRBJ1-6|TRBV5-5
TGTGCCAGCAGCTTGTTCCGACAGGGCCCTAATTCACCCCTCCACTTT
CASSLFRQGPNSPLHF
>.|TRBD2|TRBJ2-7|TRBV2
TGTGCCAGCAGTGAGGGACTAGCGGGGGGGGAGCAGTACTTC
CASSEGLAGGEQYF